Listed below are T cell receptor beta chains from one sample, sequenced in a study of T cells in Graves' hyperthyroidism and ophthalmopathy. From the multiplex PCR reads, TCRdb called clonotypes with MiXCR, one entry per CDR3 protein. The sample includes a few hundred thousand distinct CDR3 sequences, under 20% of them seen just once. The material sequenced was blood. These receptors were collected from a man aged 18 to 30 with Graves' ophthalmopathy. Each CDR3 is given with its conserved first and last residue. A D gene is named only where the DNA matches it firmly. Clone size is stated in some rows and not others, as once, few, many or a class when expanded.

j_call	d_call	v_call	clone_size	cdr3_aa	cdr3_nt
TRBJ1-1	NA	TRBV4-1	NA	CASSQEEVSLRRAFF	TGCGCCAGCAGCCAAGAGGAGGTCTCTTTAAGGAGAGCTTTCTTT
TRBJ1-6	NA	TRBV6-1	NA	CASRMGSSYNSPLHF	TGTGCCAGCCGCATGGGGAGCTCCTATAATTCACCCCTCCACTTT
TRBJ2-7	TRBD1	TRBV2	many	CATSRDRGDEQYF	TGTGCCACGTCTAGGGACAGGGGTGACGAGCAGTACTTC
TRBJ2-7	NA	TRBV7-9	few	CASSPLSGAYEQYF	TGTGCCAGCAGCCCCCTTTCGGGGGCCTACGAGCAGTACTTC
TRBJ2-5	TRBD1	TRBV6-1	many	CASRAQGAGETQYF	TGTGCCAGCAGAGCACAGGGGGCAGGAGAGACCCAGTACTTC
TRBJ1-1	TRBD1	TRBV11-3	NA	CASSWGDRGLEAFF	TGTGCCAGCAGCTGGGGCGACAGGGGGCTTGAAGCTTTCTTT
TRBJ1-1	NA	TRBV10-3	few	CAITTSGGANAFF	TGTGCCATCACAACGAGTGGGGGCGCGAACGCTTTCTTT
TRBJ1-2	NA	TRBV19	NA	CASSIRATNYGYTF	TGTGCCAGTAGTATTAGGGCAACTAACTATGGCTACACCTTC
TRBJ2-7	TRBD2	TRBV7-8	many	CASSLAWLAGAYEQYF	TGTGCCAGCAGCTTAGCTTGGCTAGCGGGGGCCTACGAGCAGTACTTC
TRBJ1-6	NA	TRBV2	many	CASSEQQSYNSPLHF	TGTGCCAGCAGTGAACAGCAGAGTTATAATTCACCCCTCCACTTT
TRBJ2-7	TRBD1	TRBV4-1	few	CASSRGGQGGEQYF	TGCGCCAGCAGCCGGGGGGGACAGGGGGGCGAGCAGTACTTC
TRBJ2-7	NA	TRBV2	many	CASRRSYEQYF	TGTGCCAGCAGACGGTCCTACGAGCAGTACTTC
TRBJ2-5	TRBD1	TRBV24-1	many	CATSESTGVGETQYF	TGTGCCACCAGTGAATCGACAGGGGTCGGGGAGACCCAGTACTTC
TRBJ2-5	TRBD2	TRBV29-1	NA	CSVDMGGETQYF	TGCAGCGTTGATATGGGGGGGGAGACCCAGTACTTC
TRBJ2-7	NA	TRBV20-1	few	CSAPQQGYYSYEQYF	TGCAGTGCACCTCAACAGGGATACTACTCCTACGAGCAGTACTTC
TRBJ2-5	TRBD2	TRBV10-3	many	CANSRGDYETQYF	TGTGCCAACTCGCGAGGGGACTACGAGACCCAGTACTTC
TRBJ2-1	TRBD2	TRBV6-4	few	CASSVGTSGGALFSSYNEQFF	TGTGCCAGCAGTGTCGGGACTAGCGGGGGGGCCCTTTTTAGCTCCTACAATGAGCAGTTCTTC
TRBJ2-7	NA	TRBV6-2/TRBV6-3	many	CASSYMPSYEQYF	TGTGCCAGCAGTTACATGCCCTCCTACGAGCAGTACTTC
TRBJ1-3	TRBD1	TRBV2	many	CASRGDRESGNTIYF	TGTGCCAGCAGGGGGGACAGGGAGTCTGGAAACACCATATATTTT
TRBJ2-6	NA	TRBV7-9	many	CASSLEVPAGTF	TGTGCCAGCAGCTTAGAGGTTCCGGCAGGGACTTTC
TRBJ2-1	TRBD1	TRBV6-2/TRBV6-3	NA	CASRGETGGYEQFF	TGTGCCAGCAGGGGAGAGACAGGGGGATATGAGCAGTTCTTC
TRBJ2-5	NA	TRBV18	many	CASSFHREETQYF	TGTGCCAGCTCCTTTCACAGGGAAGAGACCCAGTACTTC
TRBJ2-3	TRBD2	TRBV6-1	few	CASSSGTDTDTQYF	TGTGCCAGTTCTAGCGGAACCGACACAGATACGCAGTATTTT
TRBJ2-3	NA	TRBV11-1	many	CASSLDQDTQYF	TGTGCCAGCAGCCTGGACCAAGATACGCAGTATTTT
TRBJ2-7	NA	TRBV6-2/TRBV6-3	many	CASSPKTVVYEQYF	TGTGCCAGCAGTCCAAAGACTGTTGTCTACGAGCAGTACTTC
TRBJ2-1	NA	TRBV20-1	many	CSASGAVSYNEQFF	TGCAGTGCTTCAGGGGCAGTGTCCTACAATGAGCAGTTCTTC
TRBJ2-1	NA	TRBV5-1	NA	CASSLGVRRLDDEQFF	TGCGCCAGCAGCTTGGGGGTGCGGAGGTTAGATGATGAGCAGTTCTTC
TRBJ2-5	NA	TRBV18	many	CASSPPSLGVGETQYF	TGTGCCAGCTCACCACCGTCTCTAGGGGTAGGAGAGACCCAGTACTTC
TRBJ1-1	NA	TRBV20-1	many	CSASRTANTEAFF	TGCAGTGCTAGTCGGACGGCGAACACTGAAGCTTTCTTT
TRBJ1-1	NA	TRBV9	many	CASSVSGQNTEAFF	TGTGCCAGCAGCGTTTCGGGACAGAACACTGAAGCTTTCTTT
TRBJ2-2	NA	TRBV28	many	CASSLGSTDTGELFF	TGTGCCAGCAGTTTAGGGAGCACCGACACCGGGGAGCTGTTTTTT
TRBJ2-1	NA	TRBV6-2/TRBV6-3	many	CASSPRGGLAFNEQFF	TGTGCCAGCAGTCCCAGGGGTGGGTTAGCATTCAATGAGCAGTTCTTC
TRBJ1-2	NA	TRBV5-6	NA	CASSFETGLWGYTF	TGTGCCAGCAGCTTCGAGACGGGCCTATGGGGCTACACCTTC